The rows below give T cell receptor beta chains drawn from one sample of a study of shared clonotypes between healthy human individuals. This table comes from immunoSEQ multiplex PCR, and its TCRdb copy is limited to in-frame clones, with some not included. The sample records about 2.3 million clones, more than 80% being singletons. The sample comprised naive CD4+ T cells from PBMCs. These receptor sequences come from a man younger than 35 in good health. Some clones in this sample may be carry-over from other donors' samples. CDR3s leave out the opening cysteine and the closing phenylalanine or tryptophan.

j_call v_call cdr3_aa
TRBJ2-1 TRBV19 ASSPTGTIYNEQF
TRBJ2-7 TRBV28 ASSRLAGPYEQY
TRBJ1-1 TRBV5-6 ASSLARRGGAF
TRBJ2-7 TRBV5-4 ASSNRAASGAYEQY
TRBJ2-3 TRBV5-5 ASSADRGTDTQY
TRBJ2-3 TRBV7-2 ASRLQGALTDTQY
TRBJ1-2 TRBV7-2 ASSFNPLGYGYT
TRBJ1-5 TRBV30 AWSSDGQYQPQH
TRBJ2-1 TRBV27 ASSPGLAYYEQF
TRBJ2-5 TRBV10-2 ASSDWRTVETQY
TRBJ1-2 TRBV6-1 ASSEYGGPRYGYT
TRBJ2-1 TRBV7-2 ASSPGQGLPAV
TRBJ1-2 TRBV6-6 ASSYGRGGHT
TRBJ2-7 TRBV5-1 ASSLMGGPGSYEQY
TRBJ2-1 TRBV9 ASSVLSGSISEQF
TRBJ2-5 TRBV5-5 ASSYTGGTYQETQY